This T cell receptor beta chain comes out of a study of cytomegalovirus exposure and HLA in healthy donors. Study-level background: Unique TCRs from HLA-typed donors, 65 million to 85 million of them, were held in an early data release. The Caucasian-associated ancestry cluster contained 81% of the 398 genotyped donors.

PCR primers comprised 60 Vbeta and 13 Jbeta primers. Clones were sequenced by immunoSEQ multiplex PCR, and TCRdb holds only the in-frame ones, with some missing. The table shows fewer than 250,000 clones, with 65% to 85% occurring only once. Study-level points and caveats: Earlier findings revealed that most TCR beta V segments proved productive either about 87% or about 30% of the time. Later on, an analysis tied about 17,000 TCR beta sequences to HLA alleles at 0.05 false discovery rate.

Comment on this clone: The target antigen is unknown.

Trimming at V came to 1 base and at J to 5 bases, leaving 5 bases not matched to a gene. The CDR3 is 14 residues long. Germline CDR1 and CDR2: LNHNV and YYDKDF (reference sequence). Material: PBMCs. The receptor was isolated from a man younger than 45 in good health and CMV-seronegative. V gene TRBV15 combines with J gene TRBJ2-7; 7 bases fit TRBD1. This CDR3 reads CATSRVRGLNEQYF. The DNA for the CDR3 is TGTGCCACCAGCAGAGTCAGGGGGTTAAACGAGCAGTACTTC.